This T cell receptor (beta chain) is from a study of blood T cell repertoires in COVID-19. Study at large: Samples of COVID-19 (acute and convalescent) were obtained from the United States, Italy and Spain. Sources were T cells, B-cell-depleted T cells, or PBMCs; the material itself was cDNA or gDNA.

Per the study methods: Reference gene primer amplification yielded estimated nucleated cell counts. Generated by immunoSEQ multiplex PCR, the TCRdb table keeps only in-frame clones and is missing some. V and J calls and clone size are copied from that table; D and trimming were computed from the DNA. The sample consists of 65,000 to 70,000 clones, roughly 77% of them appearing once. The CDR3 spans 14 residues. Deletions cut 4 bases from V and 2 bases from J, with 10 bases between. In germline, CDR1 is SNHLY, CDR2 FYNNEI. The clonotype originates from a human donor in a cohort sampled during active COVID-19. V gene TRBV2 combines with J gene TRBJ2-3; D possibly corresponds to TRBD2 (5 bases). The sequenced sample was peripheral blood. CDR3 sequence (DNA): TGTGCCAGCAGTGTTATTAGCGACACAGATACGCAGTATTTT. Residues: CASSVISDTDTQYF.